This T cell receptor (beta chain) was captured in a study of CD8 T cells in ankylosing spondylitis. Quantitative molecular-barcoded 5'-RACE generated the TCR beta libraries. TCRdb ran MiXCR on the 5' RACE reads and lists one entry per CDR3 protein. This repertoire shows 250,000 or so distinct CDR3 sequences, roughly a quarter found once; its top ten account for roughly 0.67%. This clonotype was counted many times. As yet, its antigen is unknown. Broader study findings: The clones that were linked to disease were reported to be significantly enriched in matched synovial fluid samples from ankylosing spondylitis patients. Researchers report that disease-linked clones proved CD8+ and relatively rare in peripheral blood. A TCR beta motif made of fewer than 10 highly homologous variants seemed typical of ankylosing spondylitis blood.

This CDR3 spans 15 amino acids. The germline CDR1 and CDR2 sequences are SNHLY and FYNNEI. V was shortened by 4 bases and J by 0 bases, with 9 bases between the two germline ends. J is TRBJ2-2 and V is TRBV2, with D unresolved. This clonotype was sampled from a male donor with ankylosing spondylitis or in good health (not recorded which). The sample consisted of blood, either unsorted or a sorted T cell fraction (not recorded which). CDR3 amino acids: CASSAAQSNTGELFF. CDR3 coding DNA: TGTGCCAGCAGTGCGGCCCAGTCGAACACCGGGGAGCTGTTTTTT.